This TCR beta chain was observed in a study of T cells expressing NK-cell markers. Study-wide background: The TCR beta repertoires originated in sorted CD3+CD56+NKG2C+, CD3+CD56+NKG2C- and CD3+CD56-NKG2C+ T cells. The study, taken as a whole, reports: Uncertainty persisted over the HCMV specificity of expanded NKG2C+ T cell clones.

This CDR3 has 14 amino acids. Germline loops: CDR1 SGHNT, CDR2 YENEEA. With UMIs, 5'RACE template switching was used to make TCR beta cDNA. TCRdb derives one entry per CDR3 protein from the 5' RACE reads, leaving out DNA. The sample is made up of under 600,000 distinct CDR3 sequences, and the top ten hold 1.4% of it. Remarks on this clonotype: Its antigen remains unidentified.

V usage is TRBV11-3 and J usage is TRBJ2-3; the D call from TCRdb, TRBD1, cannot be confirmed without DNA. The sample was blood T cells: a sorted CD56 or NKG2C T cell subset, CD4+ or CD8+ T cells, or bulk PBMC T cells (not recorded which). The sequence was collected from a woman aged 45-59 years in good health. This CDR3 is CASRPGSGTDTQYF.